This entry is about one T cell receptor (beta chain). Within the sample, other DNA sequences also encode this same CDR3. V dropped 7 bases and J dropped 2 bases, with 8 bases sitting between them. This CDR3 has 12 amino acids. Germline V lookup: CDR1 SNHLY, CDR2 FYNNEI. TCRdb's table, derived via immunoSEQ multiplex PCR, lists solely in-frame clones and lacks some. Of some 290,000 clones listed, approximately 87% are singletons. The sample is drawn from a study of blood T cell repertoires in COVID-19. About the research overall: The study drew acute and convalescent COVID-19 samples from the United States, Italy and Spain.

Sequenced: peripheral blood. The chain links TRBV2 to TRBJ1-2; weak D call: TRBD1 (6 bases). This TCR was sampled from a woman younger than 45 with COVID-19, enrolled during active disease. This CDR3 is CASITGNYGYTF. The CDR3 coding sequence is TGTGCCAGCATCACAGGGAACTATGGCTACACCTTC. The full variable domain, with the rest looked up from reference TRBV2 and TRBJ1-2, is EPEVTQTPSHQVTQMGQEVILRCVPISNHLYFYWYRQILGQKVEFLVSFYNNEISEKSEIFDDQFSVERPDGSNFTLKIRSTKLEDSAMYFCASITGNYGYTFGSGTRLTVV.